The present entry profiles one T cell receptor (beta chain) with its context. The antigen is unknown. This entry comes from a study of T cell repertoires in cytomegalovirus infection. On the study more broadly: CMV infection together with matching HLA type was indicated by public TCR beta signatures. Broader study findings: Predominance within the ex vivo response was attributable to HLA-C-restricted CMV-specific TCR beta clonotypes. Public TCR beta family frequency separated CMV-and-HLA carriers, including in an independent cohort.

TCRdb called the reads again in MiXCR, with one record for every CDR3 protein. The sample consists of about 490,000 distinct CDR3 sequences, around 11% of them appearing once. The CDR3 is 15 residues long. V lost 4 bases to trimming and J lost 7 bases; unmatched junction nucleotides: 5. In germline, CDR1 is LNHNV, CDR2 YYDKDF (reference sequence). This clonotype was sampled from a human donor in good health (CMV status not recorded). Some clones in this sample may be carry-over from other donors' samples. Source material: PBMCs. V gene TRBV15 combines with J gene TRBJ2-1; 12 nucleotides line up with TRBD2. The CDR3 spells CATSTRLAGVNEQFF. The CDR3 coding sequence is TGTGCCACCAGCACGAGACTAGCGGGGGTTAATGAGCAGTTCTTC.